These 25 T cell receptor beta chains share one sample of origin, sequenced in a study of control samples from healthy donors and cancer patients. Only in-frame clones appear in the TCRdb table, and some are missing; sequencing was by immunoSEQ multiplex PCR. The table includes roughly 48,000 clones, around 93% detected once. The sample was PBMCs. All receptors come from a middle-aged woman with head and neck cancer.

This chain links TRBV4-1 with TRBJ2-3; 11 bases line up with TRBD2. The germline CDR1 and CDR2 sequences are MGHRA and YSYEKL. The junction had 7 bases not matched to a gene; V was cut back by 0 bases and J by 2 bases. The CDR3 spans 18 residues. In DNA form, the CDR3 reads TGCGCCAGCAGCCAAGAACCCGGGACTAGCGGACACACAGATACGCAGTATTTT. Translating gives CASSQEPGTSGHTDTQYF.

V is TRBV30 and J is TRBJ1-5; D not resolved. V lost 3 bases and J lost 5, with 11 bases in between. Germline V gene data show CDR1 as GTSNPN and CDR2 as SVGIG (reference sequence). This CDR3 has 13 residues. The CDR3 region has the DNA TGTGCCTGGAGAGAGGACCGCTATCAGCCCCAGCATTTT. Its translation: CAWREDRYQPQHF.

This clone is a singleton in its sample. The V and J genes are TRBV30 and TRBJ1-3, with D unresolved. V was pared by 5 bases and J by 0 bases, with 8 bases between. CDR1 GTSNPN and CDR2 SVGIG come from the germline V gene (reference sequence). CDR3 length equals 13 residues. The CDR3 sequence is CAWDRDSGNTIYF. The CDR3 DNA follows: TGTGCCTGGGACCGGGACTCTGGAAACACCATATATTTT.

The chain combines TRBV13 with TRBJ1-1; D is perhaps TRBD1 (6 bases). The V and J ends lost 0 bases and 5 bases respectively, with 16 bases between them. This CDR3 comprises 16 residues. Germline CDR1 is PRHDT and CDR2 is FYEKMQ (reference sequence). The DNA for the CDR3 is TGTGCCAGCAGCTTAGGCCGGGGGCGCGGAGGAACTGAAGCTTTCTTT. Encoded protein: CASSLGRGRGGTEAFF.

The V and J genes are TRBV5-1 and TRBJ1-6; 7 nucleotides align to TRBD1. V was clipped by 4 bases and J by 6 bases; unmatched bases: 7. The germline V gene has CDR1 SGHRS and CDR2 YFSETQ. This CDR3 spans 15 amino acids. CDR3 DNA sequence: TGCGCCAGCAGCGGGAACAGGGGCGGTAATTCACCCCTCCACTTT. Translation: CASSGNRGGNSPLHF.

CDR3 nucleotides: TGTGCCAGCAACCACAGGGGGCAGAACGGTCAGCCCCAGCATTTT. Protein: CASNHRGQNGQPQHF. V and J are TRBV6-5 and TRBJ1-5; TRBD1 agrees at 9 bases. In germline, CDR1 is MNHEY, CDR2 SVGAGI. After removal of 7 bases from V and 6 bases from J, the junction contained 10 bases not matched to a gene. This CDR3 region has 15 residues.

This chain joins TRBV19 and TRBJ2-5; 8 positions match TRBD2. This CDR3 is built from 15 residues. From germline, CDR1 is LNHDA and CDR2 SQIVND (reference sequence). V shed 5 bases, J shed 5 bases, and the junction held 10 bases outside the gene matches. The CDR3, as DNA: TGTGCCAGTAGTGTCGGGCTAGCGGGCGTCGAGACCCAGTACTTC. This translates into CASSVGLAGVETQYF.

The rearrangement links TRBV27 to TRBJ2-1; 10 bases align to TRBD1. Unmatched junction bases numbered 8, after V lost 8 bases and J lost 4 bases. The CDR3 runs 15 residues. Per germline, CDR1 MNHEY and CDR2 SMNVEV (reference sequence). CDR3 protein: CASSSGTGVYNEQFF. The CDR3 nucleotides read TGTGCCAGCTCGTCCGGGACAGGGGTGTACAATGAGCAGTTCTTC.

There are a few counts of this clone. The CDR3 reads CASLSYGYTF. DNA for the CDR3: TGTGCCAGCTTATCCTATGGCTACACCTTC. V usage is TRBV6-5 and J usage is TRBJ1-2, with D hard to call. CDR1 and CDR2 from the germline V gene are MNHEY and SVGAGI. V lost 8 bases and J lost 4, with 5 bases in between. The CDR3 consists of 10 residues.

This clone occurred once. V is TRBV12-5 and J is TRBJ2-3, with a weak D call TRBD2 (7 bases). The germline V and J ends were trimmed by 6 bases and 0 bases, with 10 bases remaining between them. The CDR3 is made up of 14 amino acids. Germline V gene data show CDR1 as LGHNT and CDR2 as FRNRAP. The CDR3: CASGRGGSTDTQYF. Written as DNA, the CDR3 is TGTGCTAGTGGAAGGGGGGGGAGCACAGATACGCAGTATTTT.

This sequence joins TRBV5-1 and TRBJ2-5; 12 bases agree with TRBD2. The CDR3 loop spans 19 amino acids. Trimming cost V 4 bases and J 6 bases; bases outside gene matches: 19. Germline-derived CDR1 and CDR2 are SGHRS and YFSETQ. The CDR3 protein is CASSLSYGLAGGLPKTQYF. CDR3 in DNA: TGCGCCAGCAGCCTATCGTATGGGCTAGCGGGAGGGCTACCCAAGACCCAGTACTTC.

This chain uses TRBV2 with TRBJ2-2; TRBD2 aligns across 7 bases. CDR1 and CDR2 (germline): SNHLY, FYNNEI. V dropped 6 bases and J dropped 4; count of bases not matched to a gene: 5. This CDR3 spans 14 amino acids. Here the CDR3 reads CASSSGIGTGELFF. The DNA of the CDR3 is TGTGCCAGCAGCAGCGGGATCGGCACCGGGGAGCTGTTTTTT. The whole variable domain, filled in from reference TRBV2 and TRBJ2-2, reads EPEVTQTPSHQVTQMGQEVILRCVPISNHLYFYWYRQILGQKVEFLVSFYNNEISEKSEIFDDQFSVERPDGSNFTLKIRSTKLEDSAMYFCASSSGIGTGELFFGEGSRLTVL.

V gene TRBV7-8 combines with J gene TRBJ1-1; no reliable D call. The CDR3 contains 17 residues. The V and J ends lost 6 bases and 3 bases respectively, with 23 bases between them. Germline-derived CDR1 and CDR2 are SGHVS and FQNEAQ. CDR3 coding DNA: TGTGCCAGCAGAATCCTGGGTTGGAGGCAACGGGACACTGAAGCTTTCTTT. It is translated as CASRILGWRQRDTEAFF.

This chain connects TRBV5-6 to TRBJ1-1; D is perhaps TRBD1 (6 bases). Germline V lookup: CDR1 SGHDT, CDR2 YYEEEE. This CDR3 has 14 residues. V shed 1 base and J shed 5 bases, with 12 bases lying between them. The CDR3 reads CASSLWGAKTEAFF. CDR3 DNA sequence: TGTGCCAGCAGCTTGTGGGGGGCTAAAACTGAAGCTTTCTTT.

This chain joins TRBV5-1 and TRBJ1-2; no reliable D call. The CDR3 loop spans 13 amino acids. Per the germline V gene, CDR1 is SGHRS and CDR2 is YFSETQ. Trimming removed 3 bases from V and 3 bases from J, with 9 bases in between. Written as DNA, the CDR3 is TGCGCCAGCAGCTACGGCGGAGACTATGGCTACACCTTC. Protein product: CASSYGGDYGYTF.

The chain uses TRBV5-1 and TRBJ2-1, with TRBD1 as a possible D gene (8 bases). The CDR3 covers 13 residues. Germline CDR1 reads SGHRS; CDR2 reads YFSETQ. V lost 5 bases to trimming and J lost 8 bases, with 14 bases between them. CDR3: CASSRQGRDEQFF. As DNA, the CDR3 is TGCGCCAGCAGTAGACAGGGGAGGGATGAGCAGTTCTTC.

The chain couples TRBV27 to TRBJ1-2, with a possible D match to TRBD1 (6 bases). V was cut by 6 bases and J by 3 bases, with 11 bases left in between. Per germline, CDR1 MNHEY and CDR2 SMNVEV (reference sequence). The CDR3 is 13 residues long. The chain's CDR3 is CASRRTVYYGYTF. The CDR3 region has the DNA TGTGCCAGCAGGAGGACAGTATACTATGGCTACACCTTC.

The chain carries TRBV5-4 and TRBJ2-7; D perhaps matches TRBD1 (5 bases). Germline CDR1 reads SGHNT; CDR2 reads YYREEE (reference sequence). V was shortened by 2 bases and J by 7 bases, with 13 bases between the two germline ends. The CDR3 extends over 13 amino acids. The CDR3 DNA reads as TGTGCCAGCAGCTTTGGCAGGGTGAGGGAGCAGTACTTC. This codes for CASSFGRVREQYF. The full variable domain, its missing parts supplied by reference TRBV5-4 and TRBJ2-7, is ETGVTQSPTHLIKTRGQQVTLRCSSQSGHNTVSWYQQALGQGPQFIFQYYREEENGRGNFPPRFSGLQFPNYSSELNVNALELDDSALYLCASSFGRVREQYFGPGTRLTVT.

The rearrangement links TRBV5-1 to TRBJ1-1, with D maybe TRBD1 (6 bases). In germline, CDR1 is SGHRS, CDR2 YFSETQ. The CDR3 runs 14 residues. The V end lost 1 base, the J end lost 8 bases, and 15 bases lay between the germline ends. DNA of the CDR3: TGCGCCAGCAGCTTGTATTTCCAGGGGAGGGAAGCTTTCTTT. This codes for CASSLYFQGREAFF.

The CDR3 bases are TGCGCCAGCAGCCAAAGGGGACAGGGGGCTAGTTACGAGCAGTACTTC. Its translation: CASSQRGQGASYEQYF. The rearrangement uses TRBV4-1 and TRBJ2-7, with TRBD1 identical over 12 bases. Germline CDR1 MGHRA, CDR2 YSYEKL. The CDR3 spans 16 residues. The V and J ends lost 2 bases and 4 bases, in that order; junction bases with no gene match: 6.

The chain couples TRBV7-2 to TRBJ2-2, with D possibly TRBD1 on 6 matching bases. V dropped 1 base and J dropped 0 bases, with 12 bases sitting between them. The CDR3 is 17 residues long. Germline values: CDR1 SGHTA, CDR2 FQGNSA. The CDR3 DNA sequence: TGTGCCAGCAGCTTAGACAGGGCCATCGCGAACACCGGGGAGCTGTTTTTT. Amino acid sequence: CASSLDRAIANTGELFF.

The sample holds one count of this clone. V gene TRBV11-2 combines with J gene TRBJ1-3; D possibly corresponds to TRBD1 (6 bases). This CDR3 has 18 amino acids. Trimming shortened V by 2 bases and J by 2 bases, and 19 bases separated the two germline ends. Germline V gene data show CDR1 as SGHAT and CDR2 as FQNNGV. CDR3 bases: TGTGCCAGCAGCTTACACAGGGTTCCACGAGCAGCTGGAAACACCATATATTTT. It translates to CASSLHRVPRAAGNTIYF.

The V call is TRBV5-4, the J call TRBJ1-1; the D gene is possibly TRBD1 (5 bases). The length of the CDR3 is 14 residues. Trimming left V 6 bases short and J 3 bases short, with 15 bases between. The germline V gene encodes CDR1 SGHNT and CDR2 YYREEE (reference sequence). In DNA form, the CDR3 reads TGTGCCAGCAACCCGGGGGGGACGGACACTGAAGCTTTCTTT. This gives the protein CASNPGGTDTEAFF.

The chain has TRBV3-1 (or the pseudogene TRBV3-2) and TRBJ1-2, with a tentative D call TRBD1 (6 bases). Between the trimmed V and J ends, which lost 4 bases and 7 bases, there was a span of 16 bases. There are 14 residues in the CDR3. Germline CDR1 and CDR2: LGHDT and YNNKEL (reference sequence). CDR3 sequence reads: CASSPRGGEGGYTF. CDR3 coding DNA: TGTGCCAGCAGCCCGAGGGGGGGAGAGGGTGGCTACACCTTC.

The J gene is TRBJ1-2, the V gene TRBV19; the D gene is possibly TRBD1 (5 bases). Trimming stripped 4 bases from V and 5 bases from J, with 11 bases between. Germline lookup yields CDR1 LNHDA and CDR2 SQIVND (reference sequence). The CDR3 totals 13 residues. CDR3 sequence (DNA): TGTGCCAGTAGTAAGGGCAGGGAATATGGCTACACCTTC. Residues: CASSKGREYGYTF.